These T cell receptor beta chains were read from a single sample in a study of OX40 agonist ivuxolimab in advanced cancers. Libraries were prepared by immunoSEQ multiplex PCR; TCRdb keeps only in-frame clonotypes and omits some of them. The table lists some 80,000 clones, around nine tenths of them singletons, with 0.65% in the top ten. The sample consisted of CD4+ or CD8+ T cells sorted from blood, taken in a trial of the OX40 agonist ivuxolimab. The receptor set was obtained from an adult with an advanced solid tumor such as melanoma, head and neck, liver or kidney cancer. CDR3s include the opening cysteine and the closing phenylalanine or tryptophan. Fields, in order: clone size, V gene, J gene, D gene, CDR3 protein, CDR3 DNA. A D gene is named only where the DNA matches it firmly. A clone size is listed for some rows: how often the clone was seen (once, few, many), or a class if it is expanded.

clone_size: -; v_call: TRBV2; j_call: TRBJ1-2; d_call: -; cdr3_aa: CASSPSGMDGVRTF; cdr3_nt: TGTGCCAGCAGTCCCTCGGGCATGGACGGAGTGAGGACCTTC
clone_size: once; v_call: TRBV19; j_call: TRBJ1-5; d_call: -; cdr3_aa: CASSIVGTISNQPQHF; cdr3_nt: TGTGCCAGTAGTATAGTCGGAACGATTAGCAATCAGCCCCAGCATTTT
clone_size: -; v_call: TRBV6-6; j_call: TRBJ1-2; d_call: TRBD1; cdr3_aa: CASSADRNYGYTF; cdr3_nt: TGTGCCAGCAGTGCGGACAGGAACTATGGCTACACCTTC
clone_size: -; v_call: TRBV28; j_call: TRBJ2-7; d_call: -; cdr3_aa: CASSLGDPYEQYF; cdr3_nt: TGTGCCAGCAGTCTAGGGGACCCCTACGAGCAGTACTTC
clone_size: -; v_call: TRBV5-4; j_call: TRBJ2-7; d_call: TRBD2; cdr3_aa: CASSLAKERGGLEQYF; cdr3_nt: TGTGCCAGCAGCTTGGCCAAGGAGCGGGGGGGCCTCGAGCAGTACTTC
clone_size: -; v_call: TRBV19; j_call: TRBJ2-1; d_call: TRBD2; cdr3_aa: CASSIPLWTSGGYNEQFF; cdr3_nt: TGTGCCAGTAGTATACCGCTTTGGACTAGCGGGGGATACAATGAGCAGTTCTTC
clone_size: -; v_call: TRBV5-6; j_call: TRBJ2-1; d_call: -; cdr3_aa: CASRPRGISYNEQFF; cdr3_nt: TGTGCCAGCAGACCACGGGGCATCTCCTACAATGAGCAGTTCTTC
clone_size: -; v_call: TRBV11-3; j_call: TRBJ2-1; d_call: -; cdr3_aa: CASGSGGWNEQFF; cdr3_nt: TGTGCCAGCGGCTCAGGGGGGTGGAATGAGCAGTTCTTC
clone_size: -; v_call: TRBV7-8; j_call: TRBJ2-3; d_call: -; cdr3_aa: CASSLSDTQYF; cdr3_nt: TGTGCCAGCAGCTTATCTGATACGCAGTATTTT
clone_size: -; v_call: TRBV6-6; j_call: TRBJ2-7; d_call: -; cdr3_aa: CASSYDPRLVYEQYF; cdr3_nt: TGTGCCAGCAGTTACGATCCCCGCCTGGTTTACGAGCAGTACTTC
clone_size: -; v_call: TRBV11-3; j_call: TRBJ2-3; d_call: TRBD2; cdr3_aa: CASSFSAGGPMSSTDTQYF; cdr3_nt: TGTGCCAGCAGCTTTTCAGCGGGGGGGCCGATGTCTAGCACAGATACGCAGTATTTT
clone_size: -; v_call: TRBV5-4; j_call: TRBJ1-4; d_call: -; cdr3_aa: CASSLGQTPNEKLFF; cdr3_nt: TGTGCCAGCAGCCTCGGACAGACACCTAATGAAAAACTGTTTTTT
clone_size: -; v_call: TRBV9; j_call: TRBJ1-1; d_call: -; cdr3_aa: CASSVSQGSNTEAFF; cdr3_nt: TGTGCCAGCAGCGTATCCCAGGGGAGTAACACTGAAGCTTTCTTT
clone_size: -; v_call: TRBV5-8; j_call: TRBJ1-2; d_call: -; cdr3_aa: CASSLGSEYGYTF; cdr3_nt: TGTGCCAGCAGCTTGGGATCCGAGTATGGCTACACCTTC
clone_size: -; v_call: TRBV21-1; j_call: TRBJ2-5; d_call: -; cdr3_aa: CASSKVGGATCSIEPRPETQYF; cdr3_nt: TGTGCCAGCAGCAAAGTAGGCGGGGCGACTTGTTCAATTGAACCTCGCCCAGAGACCCAGTACTTC
clone_size: -; v_call: TRBV4-2; j_call: TRBJ2-7; d_call: -; cdr3_aa: CASSQFGGEQYF; cdr3_nt: TGTGCCAGCAGCCAATTCGGGGGCGAGCAGTACTTC
clone_size: -; v_call: TRBV18; j_call: TRBJ1-1; d_call: -; cdr3_aa: CASSPPYNRVSEAFF; cdr3_nt: TGTGCCAGCTCACCACCGTACAACAGGGTCAGTGAAGCTTTCTTT
clone_size: -; v_call: TRBV27; j_call: TRBJ2-7; d_call: TRBD2; cdr3_aa: CASSLSRTSDAYEQYF; cdr3_nt: TGTGCCAGCAGTTTATCCCGGACTAGCGACGCCTACGAGCAGTACTTC
clone_size: -; v_call: TRBV4-2; j_call: TRBJ1-5; d_call: -; cdr3_aa: CASSQEHGEQPQHF; cdr3_nt: TGTGCCAGCAGCCAAGAGCACGGTGAACAGCCCCAGCATTTT
clone_size: -; v_call: TRBV9; j_call: TRBJ2-7; d_call: -; cdr3_aa: CASSERGLSHEQYF; cdr3_nt: TGTGCCAGCAGCGAGAGGGGCCTATCCCACGAGCAGTACTTC
clone_size: -; v_call: TRBV9; j_call: TRBJ2-7; d_call: TRBD1; cdr3_aa: CASTPGTGGQGGQYF; cdr3_nt: TGTGCCAGCACACCCGGGACAGGGGGCCAAGGAGGGCAGTACTTC
clone_size: -; v_call: TRBV5-1; j_call: TRBJ2-2; d_call: TRBD2; cdr3_aa: CASSLAAGLDTGELFF; cdr3_nt: TGCGCCAGCAGCTTGGCAGCGGGGCTCGACACCGGGGAGCTGTTTTTT
clone_size: -; v_call: TRBV5-1; j_call: TRBJ2-7; d_call: -; cdr3_aa: CASSYSSYEQYF; cdr3_nt: TGCGCCAGCAGCTACAGCTCCTACGAGCAGTACTTC
clone_size: -; v_call: TRBV18; j_call: TRBJ2-3; d_call: TRBD1; cdr3_aa: CASSPISGGLTDTQYF; cdr3_nt: TGTGCCAGCTCACCGATCTCAGGGGGCCTCACAGATACGCAGTATTTT
clone_size: -; v_call: TRBV7-8; j_call: TRBJ2-5; d_call: -; cdr3_aa: CASSLGKTQYF; cdr3_nt: TGTGCCAGCAGCTTAGGGAAGACCCAGTACTTC
clone_size: -; v_call: TRBV19; j_call: TRBJ2-7; d_call: -; cdr3_aa: CASSTTLRGPVVEQYF; cdr3_nt: TGTGCCAGTAGTACCACGTTGCGGGGGCCAGTAGTCGAGCAGTACTTC
clone_size: -; v_call: TRBV5-5; j_call: TRBJ1-1; d_call: -; cdr3_aa: CATSLIENTEAFF; cdr3_nt: TGTGCCACATCCTTAATAGAGAACACTGAAGCTTTCTTT
clone_size: -; v_call: TRBV6-1; j_call: TRBJ1-5; d_call: TRBD1; cdr3_aa: CASADRVEQPQHF; cdr3_nt: TGTGCCTCCGCCGACAGGGTAGAGCAGCCCCAGCATTTT
clone_size: -; v_call: TRBV2; j_call: TRBJ1-4; d_call: -; cdr3_aa: CASSEGQGGVEKLFF; cdr3_nt: TGTGCCAGCAGTGAAGGGCAGGGAGGAGTGGAAAAACTGTTTTTT
clone_size: -; v_call: TRBV19; j_call: TRBJ2-4; d_call: -; cdr3_aa: CASRAEAKNIQYF; cdr3_nt: TGTGCCAGTAGGGCGGAGGCCAAAAACATTCAGTACTTC
clone_size: -; v_call: TRBV30; j_call: TRBJ2-6; d_call: -; cdr3_aa: CACTESTGANVLTF; cdr3_nt: TGTGCCTGCACCGAAAGTACTGGGGCCAACGTCCTGACTTTC
clone_size: once; v_call: TRBV10-2; j_call: TRBJ1-5; d_call: TRBD1; cdr3_aa: CASSGQGGQPQHF; cdr3_nt: TGCGCCAGCAGTGGACAGGGCGGTCAGCCCCAGCATTTT
clone_size: -; v_call: TRBV5-8; j_call: TRBJ2-3; d_call: -; cdr3_aa: CASSFRGTSTDTQYF; cdr3_nt: TGTGCCAGCAGCTTTCGGGGGACTAGCACAGATACGCAGTATTTT
clone_size: -; v_call: TRBV6-6; j_call: TRBJ2-1; d_call: -; cdr3_aa: CASNPIRGNEQFF; cdr3_nt: TGTGCCAGCAACCCGATCAGAGGCAATGAGCAGTTCTTC
clone_size: -; v_call: TRBV6-1; j_call: TRBJ2-1; d_call: TRBD1; cdr3_aa: CASKRTGTYNEQFF; cdr3_nt: TGTGCCAGCAAGCGGACAGGCACATACAATGAGCAGTTCTTC
clone_size: -; v_call: TRBV6-5; j_call: TRBJ2-7; d_call: -; cdr3_aa: CASRGPGPPYEQYF; cdr3_nt: TGTGCCAGCAGGGGCCCGGGCCCCCCCTACGAGCAGTACTTC
clone_size: once; v_call: TRBV19; j_call: TRBJ1-1; d_call: -; cdr3_aa: CASSPKPGAWNTEAFF; cdr3_nt: TGTGCCAGTAGTCCCAAACCAGGGGCTTGGAACACTGAAGCTTTCTTT
clone_size: -; v_call: TRBV2; j_call: TRBJ1-5; d_call: -; cdr3_aa: CASSEANQPQHF; cdr3_nt: TGTGCCAGCAGTGAAGCTAATCAGCCCCAGCATTTT
clone_size: -; v_call: TRBV5-6; j_call: TRBJ2-1; d_call: TRBD1; cdr3_aa: CASSLRTGYNEQFF; cdr3_nt: TGTGCCAGCAGCTTGAGGACAGGTTACAATGAGCAGTTCTTC
clone_size: -; v_call: TRBV9; j_call: TRBJ2-7; d_call: TRBD2; cdr3_aa: CASSVGLAGSYEQYF; cdr3_nt: TGTGCCAGCAGCGTAGGGCTAGCGGGTTCCTACGAGCAGTACTTC
clone_size: -; v_call: TRBV30; j_call: TRBJ2-7; d_call: TRBD1; cdr3_aa: CAWSVQGAPGEQYF; cdr3_nt: TGTGCCTGGAGTGTACAGGGGGCCCCGGGCGAGCAGTACTTC
clone_size: -; v_call: TRBV7-9; j_call: TRBJ2-5; d_call: -; cdr3_aa: CASSLAGELETQYF; cdr3_nt: TGTGCCAGCAGCTTGGCAGGGGAGCTGGAGACCCAGTACTTC
clone_size: -; v_call: TRBV19; j_call: TRBJ2-3; d_call: TRBD2; cdr3_aa: CASSLGLAGVRGDTQYF; cdr3_nt: TGTGCCAGTAGTCTTGGACTAGCGGGGGTCCGGGGAGATACGCAGTATTTT
clone_size: -; v_call: TRBV11-2; j_call: TRBJ1-5; d_call: TRBD1; cdr3_aa: CASSHGQGEAQHF; cdr3_nt: TGTGCCAGCAGCCACGGACAGGGGGAGGCCCAGCATTTT
clone_size: once; v_call: TRBV9; j_call: TRBJ2-1; d_call: TRBD2; cdr3_aa: CASSVAWASGRLNTIDEQFF; cdr3_nt: TGTGCCAGCAGCGTAGCTTGGGCTAGCGGGAGGCTCAATACAATCGATGAGCAGTTCTTC
clone_size: -; v_call: TRBV16; j_call: TRBJ1-6; d_call: -; cdr3_aa: CASSGGPINSPLHF; cdr3_nt: TGTGCCAGCAGCGGGGGGCCTATTAATTCACCCCTCCACTTT
clone_size: -; v_call: TRBV2; j_call: TRBJ1-5; d_call: -; cdr3_aa: CASSNTGGQPQHF; cdr3_nt: TGTGCCAGCAGTAATACTGGGGGTCAGCCCCAGCATTTT
clone_size: -; v_call: TRBV5-1; j_call: TRBJ1-2; d_call: -; cdr3_aa: CASSLIIGSLNYGYTF; cdr3_nt: TGCGCCAGCAGCCTGATAATAGGTTCTCTTAACTATGGCTACACCTTC
clone_size: -; v_call: TRBV5-1; j_call: TRBJ2-2; d_call: -; cdr3_aa: CASSFGTRVEELFF; cdr3_nt: TGCGCCAGCAGCTTCGGGACCCGGGTGGAGGAGCTGTTTTTT
clone_size: -; v_call: TRBV18; j_call: TRBJ2-5; d_call: -; cdr3_aa: CASSPMDAETQYF; cdr3_nt: TGTGCCAGCTCACCAATGGACGCAGAGACCCAGTACTTC
clone_size: -; v_call: TRBV6-1; j_call: TRBJ2-3; d_call: -; cdr3_aa: CASSDVGAYTDTQYF; cdr3_nt: TGTGCCAGCAGTGACGTGGGGGCGTACACAGATACGCAGTATTTT
clone_size: -; v_call: TRBV10-3; j_call: TRBJ2-1; d_call: -; cdr3_aa: CAISGAQNSYNEQFF; cdr3_nt: TGTGCCATCAGTGGTGCACAAAACTCCTACAATGAGCAGTTCTTC
clone_size: -; v_call: TRBV6-5; j_call: TRBJ1-6; d_call: -; cdr3_aa: CASSYSGTNSPLHF; cdr3_nt: TGTGCCAGCAGTTACTCAGGGACAAATTCACCCCTCCACTTT
clone_size: -; v_call: TRBV7-6; j_call: TRBJ2-7; d_call: TRBD1; cdr3_aa: CASSPTQGVKDEQYF; cdr3_nt: TGTGCCAGCAGCCCCACGCAGGGGGTGAAGGACGAGCAGTACTTC
clone_size: once; v_call: TRBV28; j_call: TRBJ2-2; d_call: -; cdr3_aa: CASSGSTGLTGELFF; cdr3_nt: TGTGCCAGCAGCGGCTCGACGGGACTCACCGGGGAGCTGTTTTTT
clone_size: -; v_call: TRBV9; j_call: TRBJ2-2; d_call: -; cdr3_aa: CASSVGQQNTGELFF; cdr3_nt: TGTGCCAGCAGCGTGGGCCAGCAGAACACCGGGGAGCTGTTTTTT
clone_size: -; v_call: TRBV11-2; j_call: TRBJ2-1; d_call: -; cdr3_aa: CASRLAGFGEQFF; cdr3_nt: TGTGCCAGCAGGTTAGCAGGGTTCGGTGAGCAGTTCTTC